The 7 T cell receptor beta chains in this list originate from one sample, sequenced in a study of blood T cell repertoires in COVID-19. The repertoire was sequenced with immunoSEQ multiplex PCR; TCRdb's copy has only in-frame clones and lacks some. The table lists under 200,000 clones, roughly four fifths of them singletons. The sequenced sample consisted of peripheral blood. The receptors shown here come from a woman in her 40s with acute or convalescent COVID-19.

The chain joins TRBV7-6 to TRBJ2-1; 9 positions agree with TRBD2. The V segment lost 8 bases and the J segment 7 bases; nucleotides outside the gene matches: 9. This CDR3 has 14 residues. The germline gives CDR1 SGHVS, CDR2 FNYEAQ. CDR3 in amino acids: CASRGAGGLNEQFF. CDR3 bases: TGTGCCAGCCGAGGAGCGGGAGGATTGAATGAGCAGTTCTTC.

This chain links TRBV28 with TRBJ1-1; D is ambiguous. Germline values: CDR1 MDHEN, CDR2 SYDVKM. The V end was cut by 7 bases, the J end by 11 bases, with 17 bases between. The CDR3 is 12 amino acids. This chain's CDR3 is CASISSSSAAFF. DNA of the CDR3: TGTGCCAGCATATCCTCTTCCTCCGCGGCTTTCTTT.

The chain combines TRBV5-4 with TRBJ1-5; no definite D call. CDR1 is SGHNT, CDR2 YYREEE, per germline (reference sequence). This CDR3 region has 13 residues. Between the trimmed V and J ends, which lost 0 bases and 5 bases, there was a span of 6 bases. The CDR3 bases are TGTGCCAGCAGCTTGGTTCCCGATCAGCCCCAGCATTTT. Translation gives CASSLVPDQPQHF.

The genes are TRBV9 and TRBJ2-3, with 7 bases matching TRBD2. The CDR3 spans 14 residues. Germline values: CDR1 SGDLS, CDR2 YYNGEE. With 7 bases clipped from V and 2 bases from J, the junction kept 7 bases outside the gene matches. The CDR3 coding sequence is TGTGCCAGCGGGGAGGGCCCACTCACAGATACGCAGTATTTT. It specifies CASGEGPLTDTQYF.

The CDR3, as DNA: TGTGCCAGCAGCTTAGGGGAGGCAGGGGGCAGATCACCCCTCCACTTT. Translating gives CASSLGEAGGRSPLHF. This sequence joins TRBV7-9 and TRBJ1-6; 8 bases are shared with TRBD1. The CDR3 is 16 residues long. Germline V lookup: CDR1 SEHNR, CDR2 FQNEAQ (reference sequence). Trimming at V came to 1 base and at J to 10 bases, leaving 9 bases not matched to a gene.

This clone was counted between two and nine times. The chain has TRBV11-2 and TRBJ2-2; TRBD1 might be the D (5 bases). The germline V and J ends were trimmed by 1 base and 9 bases, with 9 bases remaining between them. The CDR3 extends over 13 amino acids. The germline gives CDR1 SGHAT, CDR2 FQNNGV. The CDR3 DNA reads TGTGCCAGCAGCTTAGTAGGGGCCAGGGAGCTGTTTTTT. This sequence encodes CASSLVGARELFF. Full variable domain (outside the CDR3, taken from reference TRBV11-2 and TRBJ2-2): EAGVAQSPRYKIIEKRQSVAFWCNPISGHATLYWYQQILGQGPKLLIQFQNNGVVDDSQLPKDRFSAERLKGVDSTLKIQPAKLEDSAVYLCASSLVGARELFFGEGSRLTVL.

This chain connects TRBV3-1 (or the pseudogene TRBV3-2) to TRBJ2-1; TRBD2 matches at 11 bases. Trimming took 1 base from V and 10 from J; bases not matched to a gene: 6. This CDR3 has 15 amino acids. Germline values: CDR1 LGHDT, CDR2 YNNKEL (reference sequence). For the CDR3, the DNA is TGTGCCAGCAGCCAAGGGGGACTAGCGGTTCTCGAGCAGTTCTTC. As protein: CASSQGGLAVLEQFF.